Below are 3 T cell receptor beta chains sequenced from a single sample in a study of PD-L1 blockade in urothelial cancer. Clones were sequenced by immunoSEQ multiplex PCR, and TCRdb holds only the in-frame ones, with some missing. The repertoire holds 55,000 to 70,000 clones, with almost 85% as singletons. The source was PBMCs, collected around atezolizumab (anti-PD-L1) treatment. All receptors come from a man between 65 and 79 years old with urothelial cancer.

The genes are TRBV7-9 and TRBJ2-1; TRBD2 is a possible D gene (5 bases). Germline assignment: CDR1 SEHNR and CDR2 FQNEAQ (reference sequence). CDR3 size: 14 residues. With 0 bases removed from V and 7 bases from J, the gap between germline ends came to 10 bases. CDR3 in DNA: TGTGCCAGCAGCTTAGCCCCTCGGACTAATGAGCAGTTCTTC. It encodes CASSLAPRTNEQFF.

The V and J genes are TRBV29-1 and TRBJ1-1; 8 nucleotides match TRBD1. CDR3 length equals 14 residues. The trim removed 2 bases at V and 1 base at J, leaving 3 bases unmatched. The germline V gene has CDR1 SQVTM and CDR2 ANQGSEA. This CDR3 reads CSVERQGANTEAFF. The CDR3 DNA follows: TGCAGCGTTGAACGTCAGGGGGCGAACACTGAAGCTTTCTTT. Supplemented by reference TRBV29-1 and TRBJ1-1, the full variable domain reads SAVISQKPSRDICQRGTSLTIQCQVDSQVTMMFWYRQQPGQSLTLIATANQGSEATYESGFVIDKFPISRPNLTFSTLTVSNMSPEDSSIYLCSVERQGANTEAFFGQGTRLTVV.

The chain recombines TRBV5-6 with TRBJ2-3; 11 bases agree with TRBD1. The CDR3 loop spans 16 amino acids. V was clipped by 3 bases and J by 6 bases; unmatched bases: 9. CDR1 SGHDT and CDR2 YYEEEE come from the germline V gene. CDR3 in amino acids: CASSYDQGTGGDTQYF. DNA of the CDR3: TGTGCCAGCAGCTATGACCAGGGGACAGGGGGGGATACGCAGTATTTT.